This TCR beta chain originates from a study of CD8+CD57+ T cells in acquired aplastic anemia. The use of genomic DNA as template underpinned the TCR beta VDJ and CDR3 profiling. TCRdb re-called the reads with MiXCR, one entry per CDR3 protein. This sample has roughly 150,000 distinct CDR3 sequences, with roughly 47% found just once. This clonotype has a handful of counts. This may stem from a read error, because a much larger clone lies one nucleotide away. This CDR3 contains 13 residues. This chain uses TRBV12-3 or TRBV12-4 with TRBJ1-4; 7 bases align to TRBD1. The sequence derives from a human donor in good health. Material for sequencing was sorted CD4+, CD8+, or CD8+CD57+ T cells (not recorded which) from PBMCs. The CDR3 sequence is CASSRQGFEELFF. Written as DNA, the CDR3 is TGTGCCAGCAGTCGACAGGGTTTTGAAGAACTGTTTTTT.